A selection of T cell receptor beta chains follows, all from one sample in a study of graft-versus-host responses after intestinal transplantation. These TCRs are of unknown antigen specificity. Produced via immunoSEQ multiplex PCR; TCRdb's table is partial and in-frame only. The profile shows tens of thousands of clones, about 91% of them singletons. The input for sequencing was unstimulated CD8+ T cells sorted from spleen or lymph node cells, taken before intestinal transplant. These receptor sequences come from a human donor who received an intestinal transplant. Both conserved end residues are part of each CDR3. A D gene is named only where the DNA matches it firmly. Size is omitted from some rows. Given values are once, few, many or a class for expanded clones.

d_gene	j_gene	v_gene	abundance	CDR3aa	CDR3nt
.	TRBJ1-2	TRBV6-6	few	CASSYSRGRNGYTF	TGTGCCAGCAGTTACTCTAGGGGCAGAAATGGCTACACCTTC
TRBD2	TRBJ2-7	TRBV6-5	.	CASSSLAGGYEQYF	TGTGCCAGCAGTTCCTTAGCGGGAGGGTACGAGCAGTACTTC
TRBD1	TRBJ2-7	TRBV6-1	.	CASSEGPRDFTGDYEQYF	TGTGCCAGCAGTGAAGGGCCGCGCGATTTCACAGGGGACTACGAGCAGTACTTC
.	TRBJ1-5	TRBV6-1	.	CASSDFFNQPQHF	TGTGCCAGCAGTGACTTTTTCAATCAGCCCCAGCATTTT
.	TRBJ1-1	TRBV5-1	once	CASSNPTDSNTEAFF	TGCGCCAGCAGCAACCCGACAGATTCGAACACTGAAGCTTTCTTT
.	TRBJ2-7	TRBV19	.	CASSIQAGHEQYF	TGTGCCAGTAGTATCCAAGCAGGCCACGAGCAGTACTTC
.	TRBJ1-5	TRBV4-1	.	CASSQDIWQRPTSNQPQHF	TGCGCCAGCAGCCAAGATATATGGCAGCGCCCCACTAGCAATCAGCCCCAGCATTTT
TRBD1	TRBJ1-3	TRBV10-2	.	CASSGTQTGIGDTIYF	TGCGCCAGCAGTGGAACCCAGACAGGGATCGGAGACACCATATATTTT
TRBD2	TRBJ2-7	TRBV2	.	CASREPGTSPYEQYF	TGTGCCAGCAGGGAACCGGGGACTAGTCCGTACGAGCAGTACTTC
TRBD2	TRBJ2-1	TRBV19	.	CASSPGVAGGAYNEQFF	TGTGCCAGTAGTCCTGGGGTAGCGGGAGGTGCCTACAATGAGCAGTTCTTC
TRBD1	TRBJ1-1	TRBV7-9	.	CASSSTRDRGTEAFF	TGTGCCAGCAGCTCGACCCGGGACAGGGGGACTGAAGCTTTCTTT
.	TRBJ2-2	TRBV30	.	CAWSVITGELFF	TGTGCCTGGAGTGTAATAACCGGGGAGCTGTTTTTT
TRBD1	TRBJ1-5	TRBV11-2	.	CASSLGTGGNQPQHF	TGTGCCAGCAGCTTAGGGACAGGGGGCAATCAGCCCCAGCATTTT
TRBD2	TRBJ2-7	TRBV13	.	CASSFRTSGSLYEQYF	TGTGCCAGCAGCTTTCGGACTAGCGGGAGTCTATACGAGCAGTACTTC
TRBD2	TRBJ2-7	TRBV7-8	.	CASSLVSGIIHEQYF	TGTGCCAGCAGCTTAGTGAGCGGGATCATCCACGAGCAGTACTTC
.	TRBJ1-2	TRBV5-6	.	CASSRGHNNYGYTF	TGTGCCAGCAGCAGAGGACACAATAACTATGGCTACACCTTC
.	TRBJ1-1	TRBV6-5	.	CASSYSKVTEAFF	TGTGCCAGCAGTTATAGTAAAGTCACTGAAGCTTTCTTT
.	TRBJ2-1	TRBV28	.	CASSLSPGQSYNEQFF	TGTGCCAGCAGTTTATCTCCCGGACAGTCCTACAATGAGCAGTTCTTC
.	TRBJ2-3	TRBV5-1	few	CASSLVGAGKSTDTQYF	TGCGCCAGCAGCTTGGTAGGGGCAGGGAAGAGCACAGATACGCAGTATTTT
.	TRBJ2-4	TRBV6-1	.	CASSEGHAKNIQYF	TGTGCCAGCAGTGAAGGGCACGCCAAAAACATTCAGTACTTC
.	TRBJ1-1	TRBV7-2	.	CASSLVSTVEAFF	TGTGCCAGCAGCTTAGTAAGCACAGTTGAAGCTTTCTTT
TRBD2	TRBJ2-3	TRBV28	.	CASSIHAVSGSLDTQYF	TGTGCCAGCAGTATCCACGCCGTTAGCGGGAGTTTGGATACGCAGTATTTT
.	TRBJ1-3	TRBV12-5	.	CDPPPGTGNTIYF	TGTGACCCGCCCCCGGGAACTGGAAACACCATATATTTT
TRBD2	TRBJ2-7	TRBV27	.	CASSLAGLAGGTEQYF	TGTGCCAGCAGTTTAGCCGGACTAGCGGGAGGGACCGAGCAGTACTTC
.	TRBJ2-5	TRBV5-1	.	CASSRDTRQYF	TGCGCCAGCAGCAGGGACACCAGGCAGTACTTC
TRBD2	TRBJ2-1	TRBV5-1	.	CASSPGTSGSSYNEQFF	TGCGCCAGCAGCCCCGGGACTAGCGGGAGCTCCTACAATGAGCAGTTCTTC
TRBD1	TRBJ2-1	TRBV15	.	CATSRDRDRGLNEQFF	TGTGCCACCAGCAGAGACCGGGACAGAGGCCTTAATGAGCAGTTCTTC
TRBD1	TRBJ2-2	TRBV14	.	CASSHGIPWTGDFAGELFF	TGTGCCAGCAGCCATGGAATCCCTTGGACAGGGGACTTCGCCGGGGAGCTGTTTTTT
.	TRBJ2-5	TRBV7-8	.	CASSLEPRGETQYF	TGTGCCAGCAGCTTAGAGCCCCGAGGGGAGACCCAGTACTTC
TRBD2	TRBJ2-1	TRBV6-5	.	CASSYSGLAGGAEQFF	TGTGCCAGCAGTTACTCGGGGCTAGCGGGAGGAGCAGAGCAGTTCTTC
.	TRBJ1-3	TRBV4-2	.	CASSQVSAASSGNTIYF	TGTGCCAGCAGCCAAGTCTCGGCGGCAAGCTCTGGAAACACCATATATTTT
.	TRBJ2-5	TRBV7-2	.	CASSFGVRGETQYF	TGTGCCAGCAGCTTCGGGGTGAGAGGGGAGACCCAGTACTTC
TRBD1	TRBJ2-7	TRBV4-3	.	CASSQYRGVGYEQYF	TGCGCCAGCAGCCAATACAGGGGCGTTGGTTACGAGCAGTACTTC
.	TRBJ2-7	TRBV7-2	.	CASSLGSGTGYEQYF	TGTGCCAGCAGCTTAGGCTCCGGTACAGGCTACGAGCAGTACTTC
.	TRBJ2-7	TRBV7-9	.	CASSSSPSVGAEQYF	TGTGCCAGCAGCTCCTCGCCAAGTGTTGGGGCCGAGCAGTACTTC
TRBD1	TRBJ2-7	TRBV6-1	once	CASSENRGISSYEQYF	TGTGCCAGCAGTGAAAACAGGGGAATCAGCTCCTACGAGCAGTACTTC
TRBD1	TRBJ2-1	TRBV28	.	CASNPGQGKEQFF	TGTGCCAGCAATCCGGGACAGGGTAAGGAGCAGTTCTTC
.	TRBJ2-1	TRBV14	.	CASSMNRGRSLGEQFF	TGTGCCAGCAGCATGAATCGTGGGAGGAGTTTAGGAGAGCAGTTCTTC
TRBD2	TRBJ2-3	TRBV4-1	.	CASSQVTSATRPTDTQYF	TGCGCCAGCAGCCAAGTAACTAGCGCCACCAGACCCACAGATACGCAGTATTTT
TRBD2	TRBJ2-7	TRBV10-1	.	CASSDGLAGVLGEQYF	TGCGCCAGCAGTGATGGACTAGCGGGGGTCCTGGGGGAGCAGTACTTC